This T cell receptor (beta chain) comes out of a study of response to subunit inactivated influenza vaccine. V was trimmed by 1 base and J by 6 bases, leaving 9 bases between them. This CDR3 spans 13 amino acids. The germline CDR1 and CDR2 sequences are SEHNR and FQNEAQ (reference sequence). TCRdb processed the RT-PCR reads anew with MiXCR; each CDR3 protein has one entry. The sample carries 150,000 to 200,000 distinct CDR3 sequences, approximately 11% recorded once. This clonotype has only a few counts. The chain joins TRBV7-9 to TRBJ1-1; D uncertain. The TCR comes from a man aged 50-59 years who received an inactivated influenza vaccine. The sample here was non-naive T cells sorted from PBMCs, taken 40 to 50 days after vaccination. CDR3 coding DNA: TGTGCCAGCAGCTTAGGGGAGTATGCTGAAGCTTTCTTT. Protein product: CASSLGEYAEAFF. Combining the CDR3 with reference TRBV7-9 and TRBJ1-1 gives the whole variable domain DTGVSQNPRHKITKRGQNVTFRCDPISEHNRLYWYRQTLGQGPEFLTYFQNEAQLEKSRLLSDRFSAERPKGSFSTLEIQRTEQGDSAMYLCASSLGEYAEAFFGQGTRLTVV.